This T cell receptor beta chain was documented in a study of CD8+ T cells in alopecia areata. Trimming shortened V by 3 bases and J by 4 bases, and 22 bases separated the two germline ends. This CDR3 is 17 amino acids long. Germline CDR1 SQVTM, CDR2 ANQGSEA. Reverse transcription of extracted RNA yielded cDNA, which provided the sequencing template. Assay: immunoSEQ multiplex PCR; the TCRdb copy retains only in-frame clones and omits some. The sample carries approximately 82,000 clones, roughly 47% recorded once. The sequence came from a human donor with alopecia areata. The chain is built from TRBV29-1 and TRBJ2-1; weak D call: TRBD2 (6 bases). The sample comprised NKG2D-high CD8+ T cells sorted from blood. CDR3 sequence: CSVEGIADPAEYNEQFF. In nucleotides, the CDR3 is TGCAGCGTTGAGGGCATAGCGGACCCGGCAGAATACAATGAGCAGTTCTTC.